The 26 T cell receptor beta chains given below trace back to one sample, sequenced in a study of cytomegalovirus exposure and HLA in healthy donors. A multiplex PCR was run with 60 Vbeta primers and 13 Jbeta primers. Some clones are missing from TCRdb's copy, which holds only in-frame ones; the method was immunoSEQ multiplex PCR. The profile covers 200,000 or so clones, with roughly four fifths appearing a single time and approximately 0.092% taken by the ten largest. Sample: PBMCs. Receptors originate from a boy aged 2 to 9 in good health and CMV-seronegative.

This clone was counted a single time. CDR3 sequence reads: CASSQGAGQVTDTQYF. As DNA, the CDR3 is TGCGCCAGCAGCCAAGGGGCAGGGCAGGTCACAGATACGCAGTATTTT. The V call is TRBV4-3, the J call TRBJ2-3; D perhaps matches TRBD1 (5 bases). In germline, CDR1 is LGHNA, CDR2 YSLEER. This CDR3 is built from 16 residues. V dropped 1 base and J dropped 2 bases, with 13 bases sitting between them.

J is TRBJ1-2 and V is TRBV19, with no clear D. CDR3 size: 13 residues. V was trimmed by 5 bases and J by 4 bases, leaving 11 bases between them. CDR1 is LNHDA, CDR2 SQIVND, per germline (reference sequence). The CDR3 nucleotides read TGTGCCAGTAGTGACGCGGCTAGCTATGGCTACACCTTC. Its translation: CASSDAASYGYTF.

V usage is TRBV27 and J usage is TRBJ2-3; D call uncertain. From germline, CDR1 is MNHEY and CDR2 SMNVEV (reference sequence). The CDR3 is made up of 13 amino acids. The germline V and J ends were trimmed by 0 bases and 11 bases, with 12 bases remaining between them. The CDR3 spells CASSLSTVSGQYF. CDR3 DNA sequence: TGTGCCAGCAGTTTATCTACTGTGTCGGGGCAGTATTTT.

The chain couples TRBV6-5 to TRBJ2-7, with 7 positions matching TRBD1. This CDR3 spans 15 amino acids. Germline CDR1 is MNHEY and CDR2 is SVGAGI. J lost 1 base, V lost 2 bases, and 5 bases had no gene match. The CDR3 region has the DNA TGTGCCAGCAGTTACGCACAGGGACAGTCCTACGAGCAGTACTTC. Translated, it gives CASSYAQGQSYEQYF.

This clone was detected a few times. Written as DNA, the CDR3 is TGTGCCATCTCTGACAGTGGGACTAGCGGGGGGGCCGAGTACGAGCAGTACTTC. Translating it yields CAISDSGTSGGAEYEQYF. The chain joins TRBV10-3 to TRBJ2-7; 16 bases are shared with TRBD2. Germline V gives CDR1 ENHRY, CDR2 SYGVKD. This CDR3 region has 18 residues. J lost 4 bases, V lost 8 bases, and 14 bases had no gene match.

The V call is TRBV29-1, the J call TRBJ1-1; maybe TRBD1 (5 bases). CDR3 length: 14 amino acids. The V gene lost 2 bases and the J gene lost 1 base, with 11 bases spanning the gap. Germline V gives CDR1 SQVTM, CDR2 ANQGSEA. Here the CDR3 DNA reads TGCAGCGTTGAAAAGTATGGGGCGAACACTGAAGCTTTCTTT. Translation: CSVEKYGANTEAFF.

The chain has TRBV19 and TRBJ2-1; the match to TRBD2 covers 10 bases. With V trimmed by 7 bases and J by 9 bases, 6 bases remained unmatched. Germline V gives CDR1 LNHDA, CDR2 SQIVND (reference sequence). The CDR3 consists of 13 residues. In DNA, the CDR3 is TGTGCCAGTAAAAGCGGGGGGGCAATTGAGCAGTTCTTC. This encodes CASKSGGAIEQFF.

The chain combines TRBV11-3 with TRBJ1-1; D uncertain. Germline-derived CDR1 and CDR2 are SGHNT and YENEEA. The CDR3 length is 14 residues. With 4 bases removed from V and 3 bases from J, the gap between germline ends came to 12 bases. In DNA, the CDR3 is TGTGCCAGCAGCTCTAATCATCGCGACACTGAAGCTTTCTTT. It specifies CASSSNHRDTEAFF. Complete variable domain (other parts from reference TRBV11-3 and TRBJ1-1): EAGVVQSPRYKIIEKKQPVAFWCNPISGHNTLYWYLQNLGQGPELLIRYENEEAVDDSQLPKDRFSAERLKGVDSTLKIQPAELGDSAVYLCASSSNHRDTEAFFGQGTRLTVV.

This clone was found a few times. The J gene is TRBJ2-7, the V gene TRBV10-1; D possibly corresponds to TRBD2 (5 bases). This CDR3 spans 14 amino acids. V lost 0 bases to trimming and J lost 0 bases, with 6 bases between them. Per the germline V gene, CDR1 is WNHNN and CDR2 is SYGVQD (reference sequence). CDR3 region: CASSESTTSYEQYF. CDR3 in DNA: TGCGCCAGCAGTGAGTCGACTACCTCCTACGAGCAGTACTTC.

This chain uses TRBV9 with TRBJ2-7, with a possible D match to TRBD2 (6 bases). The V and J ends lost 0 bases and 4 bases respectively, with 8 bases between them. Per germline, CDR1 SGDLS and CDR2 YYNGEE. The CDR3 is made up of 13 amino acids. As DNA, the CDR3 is TGTGCCAGCAGCGTAGGGGCGGGGTACGAGCAGTACTTC. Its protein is CASSVGAGYEQYF.

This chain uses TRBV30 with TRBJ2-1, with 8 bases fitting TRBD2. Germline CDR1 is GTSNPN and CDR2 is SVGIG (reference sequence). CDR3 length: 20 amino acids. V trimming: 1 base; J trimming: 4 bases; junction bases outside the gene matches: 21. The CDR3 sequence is CAWSDHGGGPASLTYNEQFF. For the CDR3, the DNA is TGTGCCTGGAGTGATCACGGGGGGGGGCCGGCCTCATTGACTTACAATGAGCAGTTCTTC.

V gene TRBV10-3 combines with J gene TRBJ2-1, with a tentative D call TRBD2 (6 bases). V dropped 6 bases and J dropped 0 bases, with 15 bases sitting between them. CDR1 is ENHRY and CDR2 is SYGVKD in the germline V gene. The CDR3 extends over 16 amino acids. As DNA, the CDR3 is TGTGCCATCAGGAAGGACTACACGAGCTCCTACAATGAGCAGTTCTTC. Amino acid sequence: CAIRKDYTSSYNEQFF.

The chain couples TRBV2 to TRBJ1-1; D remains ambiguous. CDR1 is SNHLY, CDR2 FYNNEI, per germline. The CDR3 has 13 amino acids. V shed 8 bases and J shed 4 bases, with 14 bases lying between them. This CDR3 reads CASLRPVVTEAFF. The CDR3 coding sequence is TGTGCCAGCCTCCGCCCGGTGGTCACTGAAGCTTTCTTT.

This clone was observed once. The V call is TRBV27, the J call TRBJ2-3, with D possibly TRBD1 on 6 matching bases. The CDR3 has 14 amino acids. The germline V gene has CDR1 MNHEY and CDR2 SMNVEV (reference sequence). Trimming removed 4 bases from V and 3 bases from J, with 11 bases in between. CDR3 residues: CASSSQGWTDTQYF. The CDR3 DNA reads TGTGCCAGCAGTTCCCAGGGGTGGACAGATACGCAGTATTTT.

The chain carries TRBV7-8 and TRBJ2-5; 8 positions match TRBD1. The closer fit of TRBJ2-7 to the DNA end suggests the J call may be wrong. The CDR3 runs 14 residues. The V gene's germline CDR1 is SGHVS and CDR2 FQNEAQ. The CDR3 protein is CATVRGTGLYEQYF. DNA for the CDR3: TGTGCCACCGTTCGAGGGACAGGTTTGTACGAGCAGTACTTC.

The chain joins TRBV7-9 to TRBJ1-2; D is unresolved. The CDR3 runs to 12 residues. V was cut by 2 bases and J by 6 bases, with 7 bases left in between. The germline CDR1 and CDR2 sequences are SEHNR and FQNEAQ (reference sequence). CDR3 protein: CASSLQANGYTF. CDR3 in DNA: TGTGCCAGCAGCTTACAGGCGAATGGCTACACCTTC.

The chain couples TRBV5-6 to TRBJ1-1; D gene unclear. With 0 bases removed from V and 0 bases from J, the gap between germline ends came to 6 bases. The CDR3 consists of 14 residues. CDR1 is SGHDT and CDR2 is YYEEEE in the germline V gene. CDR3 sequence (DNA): TGTGCCAGCAGCTTGGACAGTTTGAACACTGAAGCTTTCTTT. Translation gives CASSLDSLNTEAFF.

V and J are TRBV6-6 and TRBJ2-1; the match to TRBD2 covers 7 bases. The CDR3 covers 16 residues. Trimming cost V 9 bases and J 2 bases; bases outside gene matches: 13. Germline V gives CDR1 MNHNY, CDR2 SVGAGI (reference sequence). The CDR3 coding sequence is TGTGCCAGTGGGGGTAGTCGGGGGGTAACCTACAATGAGCAGTTCTTC. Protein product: CASGGSRGVTYNEQFF.

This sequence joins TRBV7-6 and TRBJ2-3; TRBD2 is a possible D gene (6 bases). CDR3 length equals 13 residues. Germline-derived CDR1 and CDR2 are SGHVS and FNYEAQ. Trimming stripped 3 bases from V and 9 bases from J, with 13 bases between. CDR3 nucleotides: TGTGCCAGCAGCTTGCTAGGGACTCCCACGCAGTATTTT. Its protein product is CASSLLGTPTQYF.

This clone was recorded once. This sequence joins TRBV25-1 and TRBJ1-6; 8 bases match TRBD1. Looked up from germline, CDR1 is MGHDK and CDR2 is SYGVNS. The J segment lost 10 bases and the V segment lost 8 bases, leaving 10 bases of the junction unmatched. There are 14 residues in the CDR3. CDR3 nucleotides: TGTGCCAGCGCCAGGCTACAGGGGGGGTCACCCCTCCACTTT. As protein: CASARLQGGSPLHF.

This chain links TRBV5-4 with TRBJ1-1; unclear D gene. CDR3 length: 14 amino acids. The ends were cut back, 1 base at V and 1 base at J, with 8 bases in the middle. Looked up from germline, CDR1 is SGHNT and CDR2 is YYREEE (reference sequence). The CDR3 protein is CASSLRSGNTEAFF. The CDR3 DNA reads TGTGCCAGCAGCTTGAGATCCGGGAACACTGAAGCTTTCTTT.

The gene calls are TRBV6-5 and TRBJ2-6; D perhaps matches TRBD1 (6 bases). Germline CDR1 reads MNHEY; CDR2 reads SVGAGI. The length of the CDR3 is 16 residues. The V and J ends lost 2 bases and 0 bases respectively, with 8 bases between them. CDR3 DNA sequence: TGTGCCAGCAGTTACGCGGACAGCTCTGGGGCCAACGTCCTGACTTTC. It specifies CASSYADSSGANVLTF.

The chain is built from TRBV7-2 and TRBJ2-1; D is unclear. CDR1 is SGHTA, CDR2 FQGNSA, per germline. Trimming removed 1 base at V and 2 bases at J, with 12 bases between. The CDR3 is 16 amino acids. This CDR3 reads CASSLGALSTYNEQFF. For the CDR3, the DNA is TGTGCCAGCAGCTTAGGGGCCTTAAGTACCTACAATGAGCAGTTCTTC.

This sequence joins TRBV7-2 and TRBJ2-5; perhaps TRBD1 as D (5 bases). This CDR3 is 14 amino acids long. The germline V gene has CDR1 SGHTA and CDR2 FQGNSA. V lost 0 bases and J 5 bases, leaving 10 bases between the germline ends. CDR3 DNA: TGTGCCAGCAGCTTAGCCCAGGGTGGGGAGACCCAGTACTTC. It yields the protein CASSLAQGGETQYF.

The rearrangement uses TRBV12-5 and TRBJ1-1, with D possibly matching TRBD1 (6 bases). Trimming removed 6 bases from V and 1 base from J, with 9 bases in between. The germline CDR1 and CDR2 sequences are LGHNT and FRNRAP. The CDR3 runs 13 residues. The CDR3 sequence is CASGTQGNTEAFF. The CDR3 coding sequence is TGTGCTAGTGGAACACAGGGGAACACTGAAGCTTTCTTT.

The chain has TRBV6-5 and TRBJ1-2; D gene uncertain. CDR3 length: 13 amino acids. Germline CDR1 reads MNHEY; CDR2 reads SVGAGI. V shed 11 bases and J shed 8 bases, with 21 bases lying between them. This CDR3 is CASTGGSMDGYTF. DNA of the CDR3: TGTGCCTCCACGGGAGGCAGTATGGACGGCTACACCTTC.